This TCR beta chain was recorded in a study of OX40 agonist ivuxolimab in advanced cancers. Background on the study: The patients received ivuxolimab by intravenous route every 2 weeks at 0.01 to 10 mg/kg. General study findings and limits: The expanded peripheral T cells' antigen specificity was not determined.

TCRdb's table, derived via immunoSEQ multiplex PCR, lists solely in-frame clones and lacks some. The sample carries more than 60,000 clones, just under 95% recorded once. A note on this clone: Its antigen remains unidentified.

The CDR3 contains 15 residues. With V trimmed by 5 bases and J by 0 bases, 7 bases remained unmatched. Germline CDR1 reads MNHEY; CDR2 reads SVGAGI. The sample consisted of CD4+ or CD8+ T cells sorted from blood, taken in a trial of the OX40 agonist ivuxolimab. V gene TRBV6-5 combines with J gene TRBJ2-7; TRBD1 aligns across 7 bases. The receptor's source is an adult with an advanced solid tumor such as melanoma, head and neck, liver or kidney cancer. The CDR3 reads CASSPRQGHSYEQYF. DNA of the CDR3: TGTGCCAGCAGTCCCCGACAGGGTCACTCCTACGAGCAGTACTTC.